This T cell receptor beta chain was sequenced during a study of blood T cell repertoires in COVID-19. Study context: The cDNA or gDNA used as material had been derived from T cells, B-cell-depleted T cells, or PBMCs.

Some clones are missing from TCRdb's copy, which holds only in-frame ones; the method was immunoSEQ multiplex PCR. In the table there are hundreds of thousands of clones, about 91% of which are singletons. The V gene lost 4 bases and the J gene lost 1 base, with 11 bases spanning the gap. There are 14 residues in the CDR3. Germline V CDR1 and CDR2: LGHDT, YNNKEL (reference sequence). Input material: peripheral blood. The chain links TRBV3-1 (or the pseudogene TRBV3-2) to TRBJ2-7, with D unresolved. This TCR was sampled from a woman between 25 and 40 years old who had recovered from COVID-19. The CDR3, as DNA: TGTGCCAGCAGCCCCTTTCCTAATTCCTACGAGCAGTACTTC. Residues: CASSPFPNSYEQYF.